These T cell receptor beta chains were read from a single sample in a study of T cell responses to AZD1222 COVID-19 vaccine. Repertoires were generated with immunoSEQ multiplex PCR, while TCRdb's copy carries only in-frame clones and drops some. This repertoire shows some 110,000 clones, roughly 84% found once; its top ten account for approximately 10%. The material sequenced was peripheral blood, taken on day 0 of AZD1222 vaccination. The receptors shown here come from an adult in good health. Both conserved end residues are part of each CDR3. A D gene is named only where the DNA matches it firmly. Only part of the rows carry a size: once, few, many, or a class if the clone is expanded.

d_gene	v_gene	abundance	j_gene	CDR3aa	CDR3nt
TRBD2	TRBV28	NA	TRBJ2-7	CASRRSAGGSSYEQYF	TGTGCCAGCAGAAGGTCAGCGGGGGGGTCCTCCTACGAGCAGTACTTC
TRBD1	TRBV28	NA	TRBJ1-1	CASSEQGIEAFF	TGTGCCAGCAGTGAACAGGGGATTGAAGCTTTCTTT
NA	TRBV3-1/TRBV3-2	NA	TRBJ2-1	CASSQGLSVYNEQFF	TGTGCCAGCAGCCAAGGGCTATCCGTTTACAATGAGCAGTTCTTC
NA	TRBV19	NA	TRBJ1-1	CASSPGEGGSSEAFF	TGTGCCAGTAGTCCGGGCGAGGGCGGAAGCAGTGAAGCTTTCTTT
NA	TRBV11-2	NA	TRBJ1-2	CASSLEAEGYGYTF	TGTGCCAGCAGCTTAGAGGCCGAGGGGTATGGCTACACCTTC
NA	TRBV7-2	medium-sized	TRBJ2-1	CASSLANEQFF	TGTGCCAGCAGCTTAGCAAATGAGCAGTTCTTC
NA	TRBV21-1	NA	TRBJ2-1	CASNREMNEQFF	TGTGCCAGCAATAGGGAGATGAATGAGCAGTTCTTC
TRBD1	TRBV10-3	NA	TRBJ1-2	CAISEPQGSDYGYTF	TGTGCCATCAGCGAACCACAGGGGAGTGACTATGGCTACACCTTC
NA	TRBV18	NA	TRBJ2-5	CASSQQGPPETQYF	TGTGCCAGCTCACAACAGGGCCCGCCAGAGACCCAGTACTTC
NA	TRBV11-2	few	TRBJ2-6	CASSSQASGANVLTF	TGTGCCAGCAGCTCCCAAGCCTCTGGGGCCAACGTCCTGACTTTC
NA	TRBV5-8	NA	TRBJ1-5	CASSLPRVGGQPQHF	TGTGCCAGCAGCTTACCCAGGGTAGGTGGACAGCCCCAGCATTTT
TRBD1	TRBV7-2	NA	TRBJ1-5	CASSSDRANQPQHF	TGTGCCAGCAGCTCGGACAGGGCCAATCAGCCCCAGCATTTT
TRBD2	TRBV6-1	NA	TRBJ2-7	CASSERGLTSAGEQYF	TGTGCCAGCAGTGAGAGGGGATTGACTAGCGCGGGCGAGCAGTACTTC
NA	TRBV4-2	NA	TRBJ2-1	CASSQERRRGAKFF	TGTGCCAGCAGCCAAGAACGGAGGAGGGGAGCGAAGTTCTTC
TRBD1	TRBV6-5	NA	TRBJ1-4	CASSYSGTEVEKLFF	TGTGCCAGCAGTTACTCAGGGACAGAGGTTGAAAAACTGTTTTTT
TRBD2	TRBV14	NA	TRBJ2-1	CASSLLRVSGGYNEQFF	TGTGCCAGCAGCCTGCTTAGGGTTAGCGGGGGATACAATGAGCAGTTCTTC
TRBD1	TRBV5-1	NA	TRBJ2-1	CASSFMDGTGGNEQFF	TGCGCCAGCAGCTTCATGGACGGGACAGGGGGGAATGAGCAGTTCTTC
TRBD2	TRBV11-2	NA	TRBJ2-3	CASRGWLGGGPTDTQYF	TGTGCCAGCAGAGGGTGGTTGGGGGGAGGGCCCACAGATACGCAGTATTTT
TRBD2	TRBV27	NA	TRBJ2-7	CASSFSGTSGSFEQYF	TGTGCCAGCAGTTTCTCAGGGACTAGCGGGAGTTTCGAGCAGTACTTC
TRBD2	TRBV4-2	many	TRBJ2-7	CASSQDGSGGPNEQYF	TGTGCCAGCAGCCAAGATGGGTCGGGGGGGCCCAACGAGCAGTACTTC
NA	TRBV16	NA	TRBJ1-4	CASSQSGGAGSEKLFF	TGTGCCAGCAGCCAATCGGGTGGAGCAGGGAGTGAAAAACTGTTTTTT
NA	TRBV6-5	NA	TRBJ1-2	CASSFGTDILNYGYTF	TGTGCCAGCAGTTTCGGGACGGACATCCTTAACTATGGCTACACCTTC
TRBD1	TRBV5-1	NA	TRBJ1-1	CASSLAPGGNTEAFF	TGCGCCAGCAGCTTGGCCCCAGGGGGGAACACTGAAGCTTTCTTT
TRBD2	TRBV7-3	NA	TRBJ2-1	CASSPGGTTYNEQFF	TGTGCCAGCAGCCCCGGGGGGACTACCTACAATGAGCAGTTCTTC
TRBD1	TRBV29-1	NA	TRBJ2-5	CSVGPVWDRGEETQYF	TGCAGCGTGGGGCCGGTATGGGACAGGGGAGAAGAGACCCAGTACTTC
NA	TRBV11-2	NA	TRBJ1-2	CASSQGFNYGYTF	TGTGCCAGCAGCCAAGGATTTAACTATGGCTACACCTTC
NA	TRBV30	NA	TRBJ2-3	CAWSGTEGSYRDTQYF	TGTGCCTGGAGTGGGACCGAAGGGTCGTATAGAGATACGCAGTATTTT
NA	TRBV6-6	NA	TRBJ1-2	CASSYRGSPAYGYTF	TGTGCCAGCAGTTACAGGGGCAGCCCGGCCTATGGCTACACCTTC
NA	TRBV7-9	NA	TRBJ2-4	CASSLGWGDIQYF	TGTGCCAGCAGCTTAGGTTGGGGGGACATTCAGTACTTC
NA	TRBV10-3	NA	TRBJ1-2	CAISAGSPHGYTF	TGTGCCATCAGTGCGGGCAGTCCTCATGGCTACACCTTC
NA	TRBV3-1/TRBV3-2	NA	TRBJ2-1	CARWGSSYNEQFF	TGTGCCAGGTGGGGTAGCTCCTACAATGAGCAGTTCTTC
NA	TRBV18	NA	TRBJ1-5	CASSQGGSVPIKPQHF	TGTGCCAGCTCACAAGGGGGATCGGTGCCGATCAAGCCCCAGCATTTT
TRBD1	TRBV18	NA	TRBJ1-4	CASSPGQLNEKLFF	TGTGCCAGCTCTCCGGGACAGCTAAATGAAAAACTGTTTTTT
TRBD2	TRBV5-4	NA	TRBJ2-3	CASSTTSGGADTQYF	TGTGCCAGCAGCACGACTAGCGGGGGGGCAGATACGCAGTATTTT